The rows below give T cell receptor beta chains drawn from one sample of a study of T cells in localized non-small cell lung cancer. Only in-frame clones appear in the TCRdb table, and some are missing; sequencing was by immunoSEQ multiplex PCR. The sample has 1,200 or so clones; about 22% are singletons. This sample comprised normal lung tissue next to the tumor, obtained before any cancer treatment. The receptors shown here come from a woman between 35 and 70 years old with stage II lung adenocarcinoma. Each CDR3 is given with its conserved first and last residue. Each record gives: clone size, D gene, V gene, J gene, CDR3 protein, CDR3 DNA. A D gene is named only where the DNA matches it firmly. Some rows have no size entry. The others give once, few or many, or a class for an expanded clone.

>few|NA|TRBV6-8|TRBJ1-5
CASSYGGGSYSNQPQHF
TGTGCCAGCAGTTACGGTGGGGGCAGCTATAGCAATCAGCCCCAGCATTTT
>NA|TRBD1|TRBV9|TRBJ2-2
CASSAGQGLAGELFF
TGTGCCAGCAGCGCGGGACAGGGGCTGGCCGGGGAGCTGTTTTTT
>NA|NA|TRBV6-8|TRBJ2-7
CASSPLPTSYYSYEQYF
TGTGCCAGCAGCCCACTACCAACTAGCTACTACTCCTACGAGCAGTACTTC
>few|NA|TRBV6-8|TRBJ2-1
CASRKFDSSYNEQFF
TGTGCCAGCAGGAAATTCGACAGTTCCTACAATGAGCAGTTCTTC
>NA|NA|TRBV30|TRBJ1-1
CAWSGTGTGANTEAFF
TGTGCCTGGAGTGGGACCGGGACCGGGGCGAACACTGAAGCTTTCTTT
>few|NA|TRBV14|TRBJ1-1
CASSQRSEAFF
TGTGCCAGCAGCCAAAGGTCGGAAGCTTTCTTT
>medium-sized|NA|TRBV6-7|TRBJ2-7
CASSHSYEQYF
TGTGCCAGCAGTCACTCCTACGAGCAGTACTTC
>few|NA|TRBV11-3|TRBJ1-5
CASSSRGAGSQPQHF
TGTGCCAGCAGCTCCCGGGGGGCAGGGAGTCAGCCCCAGCATTTT
>medium-sized|TRBD1|TRBV9|TRBJ2-1
CASSVAVRFPTGLNNEQFF
TGTGCCAGCAGCGTAGCCGTGCGATTCCCGACAGGGTTAAACAATGAGCAGTTCTTC
>NA|TRBD1|TRBV25-1|TRBJ2-5
CATTRDRGETQYF
TGTGCCACCACCCGGGACAGGGGAGAGACCCAGTACTTC
>medium-sized|NA|TRBV12-2|TRBJ1-2
CASRLGIRGLGYTF
TGTGCAAGTCGCTTAGGCATAAGGGGCCTGGGCTACACCTTC
>few|TRBD1|TRBV28|TRBJ2-7
CASRTGTAVPEQYF
TGTGCCAGCAGAACCGGGACAGCCGTCCCCGAGCAGTACTTC
>NA|NA|TRBV11-3|TRBJ1-1
CASSQGGGGMNTEAFF
TGTGCCAGCAGCCAAGGTGGGGGCGGAATGAACACTGAAGCTTTCTTT
>medium-sized|NA|TRBV4-1|TRBJ1-3
CASSRGVSGNTIYF
TGCGCCAGCAGCCGCGGAGTGTCTGGAAACACCATATATTTT
>medium-sized|TRBD2|TRBV11-3|TRBJ2-1
CASSLVLSGGPLPNEQFF
TGTGCCAGCAGCTTAGTGTTGAGCGGGGGGCCCCTCCCCAATGAGCAGTTCTTC
>few|NA|TRBV9|TRBJ1-3
CASSAKAGNTIYF
TGTGCCAGCAGTGCCAAGGCGGGAAACACCATATATTTT
>NA|NA|TRBV30|TRBJ1-5
CAWKQNTANQPQHF
TGTGCCTGGAAACAGAACACGGCGAATCAGCCCCAGCATTTT
>few|NA|TRBV30|TRBJ2-1
CASRSTVKGNEQFF
TGTGCCAGCCGTTCTACAGTAAAAGGCAATGAGCAGTTCTTC
>few|NA|TRBV14|TRBJ1-1
CASSPLRWPGEVPDTEAFF
TGTGCCAGCAGCCCCCTAAGGTGGCCAGGGGAGGTCCCAGACACTGAAGCTTTCTTT
>large|NA|TRBV12-5|TRBJ1-1
CASGATLNTEAFF
TGTGCTAGTGGGGCGACACTCAACACTGAAGCTTTCTTT
>few|NA|TRBV29-1|TRBJ2-2
CSVGSPPGELFF
TGCAGCGTTGGAAGCCCACCCGGGGAGCTGTTTTTT
>NA|TRBD1|TRBV6-8|TRBJ2-1
CASSARQGAVYNEQFF
TGTGCCAGCAGTGCTCGACAGGGGGCAGTATACAATGAGCAGTTCTTC
>few|TRBD1|TRBV6-8|TRBJ2-2
CASSDGQDTGELFF
TGTGCCAGCAGTGACGGACAGGACACCGGGGAGCTGTTTTTT